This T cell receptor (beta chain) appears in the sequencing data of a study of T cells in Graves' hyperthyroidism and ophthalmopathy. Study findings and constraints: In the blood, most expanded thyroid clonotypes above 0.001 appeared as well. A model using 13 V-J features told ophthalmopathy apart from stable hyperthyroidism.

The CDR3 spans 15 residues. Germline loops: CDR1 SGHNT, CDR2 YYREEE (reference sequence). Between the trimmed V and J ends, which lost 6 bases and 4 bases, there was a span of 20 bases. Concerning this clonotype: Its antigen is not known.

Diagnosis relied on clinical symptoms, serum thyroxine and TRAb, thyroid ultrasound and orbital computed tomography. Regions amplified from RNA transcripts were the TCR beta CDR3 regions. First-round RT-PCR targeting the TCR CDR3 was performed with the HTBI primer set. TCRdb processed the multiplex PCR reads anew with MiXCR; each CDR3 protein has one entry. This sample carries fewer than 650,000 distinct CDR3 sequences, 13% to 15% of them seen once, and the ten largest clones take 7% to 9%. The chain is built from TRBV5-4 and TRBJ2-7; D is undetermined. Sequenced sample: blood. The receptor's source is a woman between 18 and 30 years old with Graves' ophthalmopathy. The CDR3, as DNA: TGTGCCAGCAACCACGAAAAGGCCCCGCTATACGAGCAGTACTTC. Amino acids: CASNHEKAPLYEQYF.